This T cell receptor (beta chain) was obtained from a study of cytomegalovirus exposure and HLA in healthy donors. Study-wide results and limits: According to a later analysis, donors in an Asian-associated ancestry cluster reportedly had fewer N-insertions than the roughly 660-donor mean. The study designated 160 or so TCR beta chains cytomegalovirus-associated.

PCR primers comprised 60 Vbeta and 13 Jbeta primers. In the original processing: Unique TCR beta chains totaled 80 million to 100 million in a later count, with around 12 million of them shared. Data came from immunoSEQ multiplex PCR; TCRdb stores just in-frame clones and leaves some out. V and J calls and clone size are given by that table; D and trimming were obtained from the DNA. This table has roughly 130,000 clones, roughly two thirds appearing once. The CDR3 contains 15 residues. The germline V gene has CDR1 SGHDT and CDR2 YYEEEE. Trimming removed 4 bases at V and 6 bases at J, with 16 bases between. This clone turned up a few times. Its target is unknown.

The sequenced sample was PBMCs. This chain uses TRBV5-6 with TRBJ2-2; D uncertain. The sequence came from a man younger than 40 in good health and CMV-seropositive. The CDR3 nucleotides read TGTGCCAGCAGCCCTAACCTCGAGTCCGCCGGGGAGCTGTTTTTT. The encoded protein is CASSPNLESAGELFF.